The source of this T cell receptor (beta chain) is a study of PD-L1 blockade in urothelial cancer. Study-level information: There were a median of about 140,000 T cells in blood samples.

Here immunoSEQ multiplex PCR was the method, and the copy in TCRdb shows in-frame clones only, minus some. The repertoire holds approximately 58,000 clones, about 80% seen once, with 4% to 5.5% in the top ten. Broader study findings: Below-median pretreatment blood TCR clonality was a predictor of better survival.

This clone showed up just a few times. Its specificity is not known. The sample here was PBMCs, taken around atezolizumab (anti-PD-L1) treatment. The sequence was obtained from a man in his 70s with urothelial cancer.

The CDR3 DNA follows: TGTGCCAGCAGATCTGGGACTAGCCTTAGCACAGATACGCAGTATTTT. This translates into CASRSGTSLSTDTQYF. The chain joins TRBV13 to TRBJ2-3, with 9 bases lining up with TRBD2. The V and J ends lost 6 bases and 0 bases, in that order; junction bases with no gene match: 7. Germline CDR1 and CDR2: PRHDT and FYEKMQ (reference sequence). The CDR3 covers 16 residues.